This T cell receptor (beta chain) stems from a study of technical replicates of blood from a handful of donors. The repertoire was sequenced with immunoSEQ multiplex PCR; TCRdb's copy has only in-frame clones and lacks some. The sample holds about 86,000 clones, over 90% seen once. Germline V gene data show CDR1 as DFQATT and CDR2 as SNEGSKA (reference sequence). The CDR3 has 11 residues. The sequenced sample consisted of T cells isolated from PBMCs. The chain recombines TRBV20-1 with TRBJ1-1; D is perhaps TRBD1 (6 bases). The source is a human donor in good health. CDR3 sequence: CSLQGGTEAFF. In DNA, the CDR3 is TGCAGCCTACAGGGCGGGACTGAAGCTTTCTTT.